The present T cell receptor beta chain was sequenced within a study of blood T cell repertoires in COVID-19. The data were produced by immunoSEQ multiplex PCR, yet TCRdb's version contains in-frame clones alone and is incomplete. The profile shows over 120,000 clones, over 75% of them singletons. CDR3 length equals 13 residues. In germline, CDR1 is KGHSH, CDR2 LQKENI. Trimming took 3 bases from V and 8 from J, leaving 13 bases between them. V and J are TRBV18 and TRBJ1-2; no definite D call. The TCR was taken from a human donor in a cohort sampled during active COVID-19. The sequenced material came from peripheral blood. This chain's CDR3 is CASSPTAAGGYTF. The CDR3 nucleotides are TGTGCCAGCTCACCGACGGCGGCGGGGGGCTACACCTTC.